This T cell receptor beta chain was documented in a study of long-term antiretroviral therapy in people with HIV. Study-level results: Collection of the blood, which took place between about 2004 and 2018, possibly occurred under older ART regimens.

Comments on this clone: The antigen remains unidentified.

The V gene lost 4 bases and the J gene lost 9 bases, with 19 bases spanning the gap. Germline values: CDR1 SGHDN, CDR2 FVKESK. The CDR3 sequence is 14 residues long. Assay version v3.0 of immunoSEQ was used, and it was run at survey level. Clones were sequenced by immunoSEQ multiplex PCR, and TCRdb holds only the in-frame ones, with some missing. The data hold 24,000 or so clones, with around 83% observed a single time. Cryopreserved PBMC numbered roughly 0.9-11 million per sample before DNA extraction. The sequence was obtained from a young woman with HIV. Sample: unsorted PBMCs, taken 1.9 years after starting antiretroviral therapy. The gene calls are TRBV14 and TRBJ2-7; D gene uncertain. CDR3 sequence (DNA): TGTGCCAGCAGCCTGTCGTTAAACCTACGGTGGCAGTACTTC. It codes for CASSLSLNLRWQYF. The entire variable domain, with the rest obtained from reference TRBV14 and TRBJ2-7, is as follows: EAGVTQFPSHSVIEKGQTVTLRCDPISGHDNLYWYRRVMGKEIKFLLHFVKESKQDESGMPNNRFLAERTGGTYSTLKVQPAELEDSGVYFCASSLSLNLRWQYFGPGTRLTVT.